The 10 T cell receptor beta chains presented below share a single source sample, sequenced in a study of T cell changes during pregnancy in multiple sclerosis. Clones were sequenced by immunoSEQ multiplex PCR, and TCRdb holds only the in-frame ones, with some missing. The profile covers 45,000 to 55,000 clones, with approximately 92% appearing a single time and about 0.94% taken by the ten largest. Specimen: CD4+ T cells from peripheral blood mononuclear cells, collected in the second trimester of pregnancy. The receptors were sampled from a female donor in good health, enrolled as a control in a pregnancy study.

The chain has TRBV9 and TRBJ1-5, with TRBD1 matching 7 bases. The CDR3 runs 16 residues. CDR1 and CDR2 (germline): SGDLS, YYNGEE. Germline trimming cut 4 bases from V and 7 bases from J; bases unmatched to any gene: 14. In nucleotides, the CDR3 is TGTGCCAGCAGCTTCTCCCGGGACAGCGGTAACCAGCCCCAGCATTTT. It translates to CASSFSRDSGNQPQHF. The variable domain in full, completed from reference TRBV9 and TRBJ1-5, reads DSGVTQTPKHLITATGQRVTLRCSPRSGDLSVYWYQQSLDQGLQFLIQYYNGEERAKGNILERFSAQQFPDLHSELNLSSLELGDSALYFCASSFSRDSGNQPQHFGDGTRLSIL.

This clone has just one count. This sequence joins TRBV4-3 and TRBJ2-2; 8 positions match TRBD1. The CDR3 has 14 amino acids. CDR1 and CDR2 from the germline V gene are LGHNA and YSLEER. The junction had 4 bases not matched to a gene; V was cut back by 4 bases and J by 6 bases. CDR3 nucleotides: TGCGCCAGCAGCCTAGGACAGGGTGCCGGGGAGCTGTTTTTT. The encoded protein is CASSLGQGAGELFF.

The genes are TRBV27 and TRBJ2-3; 7 nucleotides line up with TRBD2. Germline lookup yields CDR1 MNHEY and CDR2 SMNVEV (reference sequence). The CDR3 loop spans 16 amino acids. V lost 3 bases and J lost 1; bases outside the gene matches: 7. The CDR3 region has the DNA TGTGCCAGCAGTTTTCAGCGGGGATCAGGCACAGATACGCAGTATTTT. Protein sequence: CASSFQRGSGTDTQYF.

The chain joins TRBV7-2 to TRBJ1-5; TRBD1 might be the D (6 bases). CDR3 length: 16 amino acids. The germline V and J ends were trimmed by 3 bases and 2 bases, with 14 bases remaining between them. Germline CDR1 reads SGHTA; CDR2 reads FQGNSA. The CDR3 loop reads CASSLYGGEGNQPQHF. The CDR3 bases are TGTGCCAGCAGCTTGTATGGGGGCGAGGGCAATCAGCCCCAGCATTTT.

The chain joins TRBV18 to TRBJ2-2, with 8 bases that match TRBD2. There are 17 residues in the CDR3. The J segment lost 2 bases and the V segment lost 1 base, leaving 6 bases of the junction unmatched. Germline V lookup: CDR1 KGHSH, CDR2 LQKENI. CDR3: CASSPLPSGPNTGELFF. The CDR3 DNA reads as TGTGCCAGCTCACCACTACCTAGCGGGCCCAACACCGGGGAGCTGTTTTTT.

The chain carries TRBV7-2 and TRBJ2-7, with 11 bases fitting TRBD2. The CDR3 extends over 15 amino acids. V was pared by 5 bases and J by 2 bases, with 5 bases of the junction left unmatched. CDR1 and CDR2 (germline): SGHTA, FQGNSA. CDR3 sequence: CASSPGLAEAYEQYF. CDR3 bases: TGTGCCAGCAGCCCGGGACTAGCGGAAGCCTACGAGCAGTACTTC.

The J gene is TRBJ2-7, the V gene TRBV28, with D possibly matching TRBD1 (5 bases). Trimming shortened V by 6 bases and J by 3 bases, and 12 bases separated the two germline ends. The V gene's germline CDR1 is MDHEN and CDR2 SYDVKM. There are 13 residues in the CDR3. The DNA of the CDR3 is TGTGCCAGCAGCCCTGGGCAGGGCTACGAGCAGTACTTC. Its protein product is CASSPGQGYEQYF.

The chain uses TRBV5-1 and TRBJ2-1; 13 positions match TRBD2. The CDR3 has 16 amino acids. The junction had 9 bases not matched to a gene; V was cut back by 5 bases and J by 7 bases. Germline V gives CDR1 SGHRS, CDR2 YFSETQ. The CDR3 sequence is CASSIPLAGGQNEQFF. The CDR3 DNA follows: TGCGCCAGCAGTATCCCACTAGCGGGGGGGCAAAATGAGCAGTTCTTC.

V usage is TRBV5-4 and J usage is TRBJ2-1, with a tentative D call TRBD2 (6 bases). The CDR3 loop spans 15 amino acids. Germline CDR1 SGHNT, CDR2 YYREEE (reference sequence). Trimming removed 4 bases at V and 2 bases at J, with 13 bases between. The chain's CDR3 is CASSPGLLTYNEQFF. The CDR3 coding sequence is TGTGCCAGCAGCCCGGGACTCCTAACCTACAATGAGCAGTTCTTC.

This chain links TRBV4-1 with TRBJ1-2; D possibly corresponds to TRBD1 (6 bases). The CDR3 totals 16 residues. Germline CDR1 is MGHRA and CDR2 is YSYEKL. Trimming stripped 4 bases from V and 4 bases from J, with 19 bases between. The CDR3 DNA follows: TGCGCCAGCAGCCCCACGGGGGGGCGCATCGTCTATGGCTACACCTTC. Protein sequence: CASSPTGGRIVYGYTF.